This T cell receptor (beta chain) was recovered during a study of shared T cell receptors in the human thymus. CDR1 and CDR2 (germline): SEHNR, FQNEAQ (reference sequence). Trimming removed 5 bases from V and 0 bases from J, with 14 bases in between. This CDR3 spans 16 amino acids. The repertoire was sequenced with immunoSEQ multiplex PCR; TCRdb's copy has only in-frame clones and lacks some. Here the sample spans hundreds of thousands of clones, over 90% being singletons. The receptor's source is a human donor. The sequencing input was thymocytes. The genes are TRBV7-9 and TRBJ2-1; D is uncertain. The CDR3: CASSPLCGSSYNEQFF. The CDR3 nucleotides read TGTGCCAGCAGCCCCCTTTGCGGAAGCTCCTACAATGAGCAGTTCTTC.